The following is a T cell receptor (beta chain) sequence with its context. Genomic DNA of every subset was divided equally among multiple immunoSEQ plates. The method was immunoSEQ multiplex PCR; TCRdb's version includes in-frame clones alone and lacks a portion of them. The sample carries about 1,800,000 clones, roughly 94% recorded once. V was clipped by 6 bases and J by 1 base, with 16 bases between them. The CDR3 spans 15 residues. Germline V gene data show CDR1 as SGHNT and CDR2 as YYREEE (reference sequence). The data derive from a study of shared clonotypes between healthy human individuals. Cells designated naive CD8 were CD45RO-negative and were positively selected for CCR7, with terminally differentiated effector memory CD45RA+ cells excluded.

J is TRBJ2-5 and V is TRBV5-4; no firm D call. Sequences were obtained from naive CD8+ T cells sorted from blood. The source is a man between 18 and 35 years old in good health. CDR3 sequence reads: CASTTLSGPQETQYF. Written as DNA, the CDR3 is TGTGCCAGCACCACCCTATCCGGGCCCCAAGAGACCCAGTACTTC.